This TCR beta chain was obtained from a study of T cell responses to AZD1222 COVID-19 vaccine (dated by TCRdb to 2020 to 2022). As for the study more broadly: AZD1222 recipients whose second dose came at about 4 weeks and those whose second dose came at about 12 weeks were combined into one group, since spike-specific TCR depth and breadth did not differ between the two schedules. TCR sequencing was performed for about 240 trial participants, of whom approximately 200 were given two doses of AZD1222 and around 26 were given two doses of MenACWY control vaccine. Enrollment into the trials was organized by age into subgroups of 18-55, 56-69 and 70-plus years, and those subgroups contained about 160, 30 and 59 TCR-sequenced participants, respectively. Paper-wide results and their limitations: After two AZD1222 doses, spike-specific TCR breadth and depth were significantly higher than at day 0 and than in MenACWY recipients. The 56-69-year group was small, and its depth increase did not reach significance, likely because of low power. No day 14 peak-response samples were available, so repertoires were characterized only after the peak T cell response. Participants were mostly white British, with more females than males. The authors suggested clonal diversity may have been underestimated. Conclusions about previously exposed vaccinees are limited because only a handful of AZD1222 recipients were SARS-CoV-2 seropositive at baseline. CD4 TCRs associated with the vaccine covered the entire spike protein, and the dominant responses were in regions 160-218 and 743-854. Reportedly, almost half of the unique spike-specific TCRs recognized epitopes lying outside the regions that are mutated in the B.1.351 and B.1.1.7 variants.

Note on this clone: This receptor's antigen is unknown. Base qualities are not provided; no much larger clone lies one nucleotide away.

In the paper's terms, the time point label means: baseline before first vaccination. Vaccinee samples were obtained from the UK trials COV001 and COV002, which included a single-blind randomized controlled phase 2/3 trial of AZD1222 (ChAdOx1 nCoV-19) in healthy adults. For TCRbeta chain sequencing, PBMC samples were collected from trial participants at day 0 and at day 28 after the second dose. The CDR3 regions of human TCRbeta chains were subjected to immunosequencing. Regarding the original processing steps: TCRs in the repertoires were compared against a reference library of SARS-CoV-2-specific TCRs that had been generated with the MIRA antigen-specificity platform. Breadth was defined as the fraction of unique TCRs that were SARS-CoV-2-associated. Depth was defined as the fraction of total T cells that were SARS-CoV-2-associated. Using the MIRA data, each spike-specific TCR was mapped to the spike region that the TCR reacts to and placed in a CD4 or CD8 class. Log10-transformed breadth and depth values were compared by one-way ANOVA with Sidak's multiple comparisons tests. The table was pulled from immuneACCESS by TCRdb, which kept in-frame rearrangements only. Such tables lose some clones; where checked, under half of the loss comes from unresolved V genes, and the rest has no known cause. Clone size and the V and J calls come from that table; the DNA yielded D and trimming. The sample includes approximately 100,000 clones, with roughly nine tenths observed a single time. Over 3.5% of the sample is in the top ten clones.

This TCR came from an adult in good health. The sample consisted of peripheral blood, taken on day 0 of AZD1222 vaccination.

The CDR3 region has the sequence CASSYTASGGHIYNEQFF. The bases read TGTGCCAGCAGTTATACAGCTAGCGGGGGCCATATCTACAATGAGCAGTTCTTC. The chain is encoded by TRBV6-2 or TRBV6-3 joined to TRBJ2-1, and TRBD2 aligns with 10 junction nucleotides. V ends up 3 bases short and J 3 bases short, with an unmatched junction base count of 11. For CDR1 and CDR2, the germline V gene lists MNHEY and SVGEGT. The cysteine opens and the phenylalanine closes a CDR3 of 18 amino acids. The kept DNA is CDR3 alone, 54 bases in frame from the first base.